This T cell receptor beta chain was sequenced for a study of regulatory T cells in long-lasting Graves disease (dated by TCRdb to about 2021). With regard to the full study: Patients with newly diagnosed Graves' disease had been on antithyroid drugs for under 3 months. Peripheral blood TCR sequencing and RNA sequencing compared persistent Graves' disease patients with newly diagnosed Graves' disease patients. TCR sequencing covered some 13 persistent and around 20 newly diagnosed Graves' disease patients, 33 samples in total. The study was registered as a clinical trial and conducted in China.

With regard to this clonotype: Its antigen target is currently unknown. The record has no base qualities; no much larger clone is one base away.

Findings and caveats that apply to the study as a whole: Only the TCR beta chain was sequenced and analyzed. More public clonotypes were shared among persistent patients (approximately 3,000) than among newly diagnosed patients (under 1,000). As a limitation, the authors acknowledged that the small sample size may reduce accuracy. Preferential use of TRBV28, TRBJ1-2 and TRBJ2-5 was observed in persistent disease, whereas TRBV20-1 and TRBJ2-1 were favored in newly diagnosed disease. Peripheral blood alone was examined, since thyroid tissue, which constituted the primary lesion, could not be accessed. Persistent Graves' disease patients showed lower TCR Shannon entropy and fewer highly expanded clones than newly diagnosed patients, suggesting clonal expansion.

Taken from cysteine to phenylalanine, the CDR3 has 13 residues. The read is trimmed to its CDR3 DNA, 39 bases read in frame from base 1. Trimming at the junction amounts to 4 bases on V and 8 bases on J, and the germline ends lie 11 bases apart. The germline V gene yields MNHNS for CDR1 and SASEGT for CDR2. In light of the paper, this sample's time point label describes: newly diagnosed GD, antithyroid drugs for less than 3 months. For both TCR sequencing and RNA sequencing, RNA was extracted from PBMCs using TRIzol. Graves' disease was diagnosed according to American Thyroid Association guidelines. Patients for the study were recruited at an endocrinology department in Xi'an, China. Each patient gave roughly 10 milliliters of peripheral blood, collected in an EDTA anticoagulant tube. Ficoll Paque Plus density gradient separation was used to isolate PBMCs, and no further T cell sorting was done. An Agilent 2100 Bioanalyzer and agarose gel were used to assess RNA quality, and a NanoDrop 2000 was used to measure RNA concentration.

Preparation of the library involved multiplex PCR. Sequencing used an Illumina HiSeq 4000. iRepertoire HTBI primers and Arm-PCR amplification of CDR3 regions were used to construct TCR beta libraries. Gel purification was performed on PCR products prior to sequencing. In the source study's methods: Across samples, some 62 TRBV and 13 to 15 TRBJ segments were identified and used for gene usage analysis of CDR3 amino acid clonotypes. COPE and FqMerger were used to merge the filtered high-quality paired reads into contigs. BLAST was used to align contigs to IMGT TRBV, TRBD and TRBJ reference genes, with CDR3 defined following IMGT. Any clonotype with a frequency above 0.1% was counted as a highly expanded clone. Shannon entropy served as the measure of repertoire diversity, while the Gini coefficient captured V-J evenness. A clonotype was considered public if more than one individual shared it. Clones were called with MiXCR by TCRdb after fastp trimmed the public reads at Q25, and only in-frame beta chains were retained. One record per CDR3 amino acid sequence lists the most common genes and DNA. The V and J calls were not made by the authors but by TCRdb's processing. The sample data list some 500,000 distinct CDR3 sequences, and approximately 13% of these were observed just once. The ten largest account for 10% of the sample.

This sample was also put to use in a study of T cells in Graves' hyperthyroidism and ophthalmopathy. As the second publication notes: Stable Graves' hyperthyroidism was defined as the absence of progression to ophthalmopathy over 18 months of follow-up. Hyperthyroidism patients were newly diagnosed, had a disease duration of under 2 months, and were aged 18 to 65 years. Patients with uncontrolled infections, other autoimmune diseases, pregnancy or lactation were excluded. Diagnoses were established on the basis of clinical symptoms, serum thyroxine and TRAb, thyroid ultrasound, and orbital computed tomography. The TCR CDR3 was subjected to a first round of RT-PCR using the HTBI primer set and the Qiagen OneStep RT-PCR kit. Most expanded thyroid clonotypes (frequency above 0.001) were also detected in blood, suggesting blood repertoires may reflect thyroid immune responses. In cross-validation, a model built on a 13 V-J signature told ophthalmopathy apart from stable hyperthyroidism with under 90% sensitivity and approximately 84% specificity, and in testing the same model reached 80%/75%. In validation, progression to ophthalmopathy was predicted by the model with 70.59% sensitivity and 72.22% specificity, a median of roughly 6 months before onset. To identify TCR V-J signatures that set the groups apart, the researchers used a discovery cohort of approximately 98 patients, made up of 40 to 45 with Graves' ophthalmopathy and 57 with stable Graves' hyperthyroidism. An independent validation cohort of around 19 hyperthyroidism patients and more than 15 patients who later progressed to ophthalmopathy tested prospective prediction of ophthalmopathy. The 95 to 100 discovery patients were divided at random into training and test sets in a 7:3 ratio. In several Graves' hyperthyroidism patients, the study also compared T-cell repertoires from thyroid tissue with T-cell repertoires from blood. Once sampling was done, hyperthyroidism patients were given methimazole at a starting dose of 30 mg daily, whereas ophthalmopathy patients were given high-dose intravenous methylprednisolone. Libraries were constructed in a second round of multiplex PCR, after which size selection and purification were carried out. The libraries were sequenced on an Illumina HiSeq2000 using paired-end 100 bp reads. Raw data were processed with SOAPnuke, discarding reads with adapters, uncalled bases, mean Phred below 15, or no exact constant-primer or identifier match. High-quality paired reads were merged with COPE v1.2.5, and unique nucleotide sequences were defined as clonotypes. MiTCR v1.1 was used to align the clonotypes against IMGT TRBV, TRBD and TRBJ reference segments. The analysis included only V-J combinations with a frequency above 0.0001, which together covered approximately 99% of the repertoires. A TCS score was defined as the ratio of F50 (clonal expansion) to E x V (chaos), with BLOSUM62-based TCRdist applied between CDR3 peptides within each V-J. Welch's t-statistics and random forest reduced some 510 V-J features to about 13, which were used in a naive Bayes classifier (R e1071). No statistical method was used to fix the sample size in advance, and group allocation was not hidden from the investigators. According to the paper, TCR Vbeta CDR3 sequencing was carried out on 135 peripheral blood samples, which came from over 40 ophthalmopathy, roughly 75 hyperthyroidism and roughly 17 progressor patients.

The chain is made from TRBV6-1 and TRBJ1-4; the D gene is possibly TRBD1, with 6 bases matching. This TCR was recovered from a man between 25 and 39 years old with Graves disease. Donor details come from another sample of the same person, matched by shared clones. The source material was peripheral blood mononuclear cells (PBMCs), sampled at new diagnosis, from a patient treated with antithyroid drugs. CDR3 reads: CASSVERGEKLFF. The nucleotide sequence reads TGTGCCAGCAGTGTAGAGAGGGGGGAAAAACTGTTTTTT.